Included here is one T cell receptor (beta chain) sequence, with context. Its cognate antigen has yet to be identified. Within one base of it there is no much larger clone, and no base qualities were kept. The receptor library was made with the immunoSEQ multiplex PCR assay. A mixture of 60 forward primers for TCR Vbeta segments and 13 reverse primers for TCR Jbeta segments was used in the multiplex PCR. The CDR3 region of rearranged TCR beta genes was amplified from genomic DNA by a multiplex PCR assay. On the Illumina HiSeq System, the amplified TCR beta libraries were sequenced as 87-base-pair reads. In the authors' own workflow: Across the 700 or so repertoires, a later analysis counted tens of millions of unique TCR beta chains, some 11 million of which were shared by at least two donors. Raw reads were error-corrected and collapsed into unique sequences with a nearest-neighbor algorithm that merged closely related sequences to remove PCR and sequencing errors. CDR3 sequences were aligned to IMGT reference sequences to assign V, D and J gene segments. For a sequence to be retained, a match of at least six nucleotides to both a V gene segment and a J gene segment was required. A rearrangement was called productive if the CDR3 had no stop codons and remained in frame with V and J, and every other rearrangement was called non-productive. Following IMGT convention, CDR3 was defined as the stretch from the second conserved V-encoded cysteine to the conserved J-encoded phenylalanine. Sequences without an unambiguous match to a single V gene segment were excluded from the earlier analysis of 587 of the donors. In an earlier analysis of some 590 of the donors, a V segment was called functional when productive rearrangements were above 56.7%, and segregating when the standard deviation between donors exceeded 5%. A statistical classification framework was built to diagnose cytomegalovirus status from the catalog of TCR beta chain sequences. In a later analysis, TCR nucleotide sequences were compared against IMGT/GENE-DB human TR gene sequences so that V and J genes could be assigned. The TCRdist pipeline was used in a later analysis to assign CDR3 sequences and most-parsimonious VDJ recombination scenarios. In a later analysis, each TCR beta chain was defined by its CDR3 amino acid sequence together with its V-gene family, and reads without a unique V-gene family were excluded. As a way to deal with suspected cross-contamination and a sequencing artifact, a later analysis dropped approximately 590 nucleotide sequences that were highly shared and had low generation probability. In a later analysis, a clonal expansion index was calculated for each public chain from normalized within-repertoire ranks of inferred template counts. Generation probabilities in a later analysis came from a VDJ recombination model fitted to out-of-frame rearrangements, and those results were checked against IGoR. Hypergeometric tests were used in a later analysis to score TCR-TCR, TCR-HLA and TCR-CMV co-occurrence, with a repertoire-size bias correction applied to the TCR pairs. In a later analysis, false discovery rates were estimated by permuting HLA or CMV assignments 20 times. In a later analysis, co-occurring TCRs were grouped with DBSCAN, and TCRdist sequence similarity was added when clustering was performed within HLA-allele-positive subsets. Repertoires with fewer than 30,000 or more than 120,000 public chains, plus five repertoires with anomalous nucleotide sharing, were excluded from co-occurrence clustering. TCRdb stores this immuneACCESS table with in-frame sequences only. Part of the clones is absent; in the studies checked, under half of the shortfall reflects unresolved V genes, and no reason is known for the rest. For V, J and clone size, that table is used; D and trimming come from the DNA. The sample includes tens of thousands of clones, with around 76% observed a single time. 0.45% to 0.6% of the sample is in the top ten clones.

The CDR3 runs 12 amino acids, cysteine and phenylalanine included. Just the 36-base CDR3 DNA is kept, in frame starting at base 1. V loses 4 bases of germline sequence and J loses 12 bases, and the interval between the two ends is 11 bases. The germline V gene (reference sequence) specifies SGHNT as CDR1 and YYREEE as CDR2. The cohort was made up of 666 healthy bone marrow donors. Cohort members were all nominally healthy when sampled, although unrecorded immune exposures were likely present. The donor tested CMV seronegative and was one of the 352 seronegative cohort members. A peripheral blood sample was collected from each donor, and TCR beta sequencing was performed on peripheral blood mononuclear cells. Genomic DNA was extracted from the blood cell samples with the Qiagen DNeasy Blood Extraction Kit. This entry comes from a study of cytomegalovirus exposure and HLA in healthy donors (dated by TCRdb to the late 2010s). About the full investigation: In an earlier analysis of several hundred of the donors, about 260 Gb of sequence data and 90 million to 120 million unique TCR beta sequences from 150 million to 200 million T cells were reported. An early release that covered some 640 HLA-typed donors contained approximately 300 gigabases of sequencing data and 75 million to 100 million unique TCR sequences. Of the approximately 400 genotyped donors, approximately 80% were placed in the genetic ancestry cluster associated with self-reported Caucasian donors. The aim of the study was to test whether cataloging public T cell receptors could identify signatures of past pathogen exposure. The T cell repertoires of 666 subjects were profiled by immunosequencing and related to cytomegalovirus serostatus. Along with the roughly 670-subject first cohort, a separate validation cohort of more than 90 different subjects was used. High-throughput TCR immunosequencing, statistical association of individual TCRs with disease status, and machine learning were combined to predict cytomegalovirus infection status. A later analysis re-analyzed previously published TCR beta repertoires from roughly 630 donors and added high-resolution HLA genotyping to study TCR occurrence patterns. In the later analysis, no new phenotypic data were used to find candidate immune exposures; instead, reliance was placed on TCR beta sequences and their occurrence across donors. To decide whether each TCR beta V gene segment behaved as functional or pseudogenic, an earlier analysis of some 600 of the donors relied on high-throughput TCR beta sequencing. Donor age, sex, ethnicity and CMV serostatus were compiled together with the repertoire data. In a later genetic analysis, genome-wide SNP genotypes for about 55% of the 666 donors were used, and that subset was treated as a discovery cohort. All discovery cohort repertoires had been generated using a single sequencing platform. Class I and class II HLA loci were covered by the typing at four-digit resolution. The number of donors typed differed by locus, with roughly 629-640 for A, B, C, DRB1 and DQB1, roughly 550 for DQA1, 600 to 610 for DPA1, and under 490 for DPB1. Because of strong linkage in the cohort, a handful of DR-DQ haplotypes were treated as single units for association and clustering. Among about 400 genotyped donors of the cohort, an average of roughly 230,000 unique TCR beta nucleotide sequences was sequenced per donor, of which about 19% were non-productive.

Results the study describes overall, beyond this receptor: A later genetic analysis associated a missense DCLRE1C variant with V-gene and J-gene trimming of TCR beta chains, and an independent cohort replicated the association. Several of the top co-occurrence clusters appeared to be linked to parvovirus B19, influenza, CMV and Epstein-Barr virus, according to a later analysis. In a later genetic analysis, fewer N-insertions in productive TCRs were reported among donors in an Asian-associated ancestry cluster than the approximately 630-donor mean. While some public TCRs were present in many individuals, most TCR sequences turned up only very rarely across donors. Sequencing depth was assumed to be roughly uniform across donors in the presence/absence analyses, though that assumption may not hold. In vitro tests confirmed that a few of the cytomegalovirus-associated TCR beta chains recognize cytomegalovirus antigens. Correlated functional status among segregating V segments might be attributable to linkage disequilibrium, but an unknown experimental factor could not be ruled out. The classifier was reported to diagnose cytomegalovirus status with high specificity and sensitivity in both the original and validation cohorts. A later analysis found that HLA-associated TCR beta chains were more clonally expanded and had lower generation probabilities than equally common non-associated chains. Strong co-occurrence of HLA alleles, especially DR and DQ, made assigning TCR associations to individual alleles difficult. Because counts were too low, roughly 18 rarely observed V segments, including chromosome 9 orphons, were left out of the earlier analysis of a few hundred of the donors. The only immune exposure information available for the cohort was CMV serostatus. A total of fewer than 200 TCR beta chains were listed by the study as associated with cytomegalovirus. It was suggested by the authors that the approach could potentially be generalized to other disease states and immunological phenotypes. A further reported finding was that TCR beta sequences accurately predicted the HLA-A and HLA-B alleles for most subjects in the first cohort. Because some donors lacked HLA typing at each locus, the association tests relied only on the typed subset. The cohort was sequenced for TCR beta chains only, and without alpha or paired-chain data the features that could be detected were limited. A later analysis associated around 16,000 TCR beta sequences with specific HLA alleles at a false discovery rate of 0.05. In a later analysis, the rate of TCR association differed among HLA loci, with DRB1 alleles having the most associated TCRs and HLA-C alleles having the fewest. A cluster of highly shared sequence variants was judged likely to be a technical artifact of the sequencing pipeline. In a later analysis, most CMV-associated TCR beta chains were found to appear HLA-restricted, with HLA associations seemingly driven largely by CMV exposure. Because the 87-base-pair reads could not distinguish some IMGT-functional V segments, including TRBV6-2 and TRBV6-3, those segments were excluded. An earlier analysis of approximately 540 of the donors showed that most TCR beta V segments appeared in productive rearrangements either about 87% or about 30% of the time, which broadly matched IMGT annotations.

The sequenced material came from PBMCs. This receptor was taken from a man aged 25 to 40 in good health and CMV-seronegative. The V gene is TRBV5-4 and the J gene is TRBJ1-6; the D gene cannot be named for sure. The sequenced DNA is TGTGCCAGCAGCGCGGGAGGTGGACCCCTCCACTTT. Its protein product is CASSAGGGPLHF.